A single sample gave rise to the 11 T cell receptor beta chains below, sequenced in a study of blood T cell repertoires in COVID-19. Data came from immunoSEQ multiplex PCR; TCRdb stores just in-frame clones and leaves some out. The table includes roughly 250,000 clones, approximately 83% detected once. Sequenced: PBMCs or T cells enriched from blood (not recorded which). All receptors derive from a woman in her thirties or forties with acute COVID-19.

This chain links TRBV18 with TRBJ2-1; 14 positions match TRBD2. CDR1 is KGHSH and CDR2 is LQKENI in the germline V gene. Trimming took 5 bases from V and 2 from J; bases not matched to a gene: 5. The length of the CDR3 is 17 residues. CDR3 sequence: CASSSGTSGSAYNEQFF. In nucleotides, the CDR3 is TGTGCCAGCTCATCGGGGACTAGCGGGAGTGCCTACAATGAGCAGTTCTTC.

This sequence joins TRBV25-1 and TRBJ1-2; D is unclear. V lost 3 bases and J lost 0, with 8 bases in between. CDR3 length equals 14 residues. The germline V gene has CDR1 MGHDK and CDR2 SYGVNS. CDR3 bases: TGTGCCAGCAGTGACCGACAATCTAACTATGGCTACACCTTC. This encodes CASSDRQSNYGYTF.

This chain links TRBV6-5 with TRBJ1-1, with 7 bases matching TRBD1. This CDR3 contains 14 residues. Germline loops: CDR1 MNHEY, CDR2 SVGAGI. V lost 5 bases to trimming and J lost 1 base; unmatched junction nucleotides: 4. The CDR3, as DNA: TGTGCCAGCAGTAACAGGGGCCAGAACACTGAAGCTTTCTTT. Translation: CASSNRGQNTEAFF.

This clone was recorded once. The chain carries TRBV13 and TRBJ1-3, with no clear D. The CDR3 covers 12 residues. The V end was cut by 5 bases, the J end by 3 bases, with 5 bases between. The germline V gene has CDR1 PRHDT and CDR2 FYEKMQ (reference sequence). The CDR3 loop reads CASSRVGNTIYF. The CDR3 coding sequence is TGTGCCAGCAGCCGGGTTGGAAACACCATATATTTT.

This chain joins TRBV9 and TRBJ2-7, with D perhaps TRBD2 (6 bases). CDR1 and CDR2 (germline): SGDLS, YYNGEE. This CDR3 is built from 15 residues. Deletions cut 2 bases from V and 6 bases from J, with 18 bases between. CDR3 residues: CASSVSSAGGTEQYF. CDR3 in DNA: TGTGCCAGCAGCGTCTCGAGCGCTGGAGGGACCGAGCAGTACTTC.

The J gene is TRBJ2-1, the V gene TRBV7-3, with 9 positions matching TRBD2. Germline V lookup: CDR1 SGHTA, CDR2 FQGTGA. CDR3 length: 16 amino acids. The V gene end was trimmed by 2 bases and the J gene end by 6 bases; junction bases not matched to a gene: 8. The DNA of the CDR3 is TGTGCCAGCAGCTTATCAGGCGGGAGGGCCCTCAATGAGCAGTTCTTC. Amino acids: CASSLSGGRALNEQFF.

This rearrangement joins TRBV19 to TRBJ1-3; 7 nucleotides agree with TRBD1. Germline values: CDR1 LNHDA, CDR2 SQIVND (reference sequence). This CDR3 region has 14 residues. V was pared by 7 bases and J by 3 bases, with 6 bases of the junction left unmatched. The chain's CDR3 is CASNNRGGGNTIYF. For the CDR3, the DNA is TGTGCCAGTAACAACAGGGGTGGTGGAAACACCATATATTTT. Together with reference TRBV19 and TRBJ1-3, the CDR3 gives the full variable domain: DGGITQSPKYLFRKEGQNVTLSCEQNLNHDAMYWYRQDPGQGLRLIYYSQIVNDFQKGDIAEGYSVSREKKESFPLTVTSAQKNPTAFYLCASNNRGGGNTIYFGEGSWLTVV.

V usage is TRBV5-8 and J usage is TRBJ1-5; D is perhaps TRBD1 (6 bases). CDR3 length: 13 amino acids. Germline V gene lookup returns CDR1 SGHTS and CDR2 YDEGEE. V was shortened by 4 bases and J by 7 bases, with 12 bases between the two germline ends. In DNA, the CDR3 is TGTGCCAGCAGCCGAAACAGGGACCAGCCCCAGCATTTT. Amino acid sequence: CASSRNRDQPQHF.

To note about this clone: Other nucleotide sequences in the sample specify the same CDR3. The V call is TRBV5-1, the J call TRBJ1-4, with 7 bases fitting TRBD1. Trimming removed 0 bases from V and 5 bases from J; junction bases left unmatched: 1. The CDR3 contains 14 residues. Germline V CDR1 and CDR2: SGHRS, YFSETQ. The CDR3 sequence is CASSLDRGNEKLFF. CDR3 nucleotide sequence: TGCGCCAGCAGCTTGGACAGGGGAAATGAAAAACTGTTTTTT.

The genes are TRBV7-8 and TRBJ2-7; no definite D call. CDR3 size: 12 residues. From germline, CDR1 is SGHVS and CDR2 FQNEAQ. Trimming stripped 0 bases from V and 6 bases from J, with 6 bases between. The CDR3 DNA sequence: TGTGCCAGCAGCTTAGCTATCGGCGAGCAGTACTTC. Translated: CASSLAIGEQYF. The full variable domain, with the rest looked up from reference TRBV7-8 and TRBJ2-7, is GAGVSQSPRYKVAKRGQDVALRCDPISGHVSLFWYQQALGQGPEFLTYFQNEAQLDKSGLPSDRFFAERPEGSVSTLKIQRTQQEDSAVYLCASSLAIGEQYFGPGTRLTVT.

The chain uses TRBV20-1 and TRBJ2-3; 8 nucleotides line up with TRBD2. The CDR3 sequence is 14 residues long. Germline lookup yields CDR1 DFQATT and CDR2 SNEGSKA (reference sequence). The junction had 5 bases not matched to a gene; V was cut back by 3 bases and J by 3 bases. The CDR3 nucleotides are TGCAGTGCTAGTAGCGGGGAAACGACAGATACGCAGTATTTT. It is translated as CSASSGETTDTQYF.